A selection of T cell receptor beta chains follows, all from one sample in a study of T cells in Graves' hyperthyroidism and ophthalmopathy. TCRdb independently ran MiXCR on the multiplex PCR reads; one entry per CDR3 protein. The sample lists some 350,000 distinct CDR3 sequences, 15% to 20% occurring once. Material: blood. The receptors come from a woman under 30 with Graves' hyperthyroidism. The CDR3 runs from the conserved cysteine through the conserved F or W. The D gene is left open where the match is weak. Not every row has a clone size; where given, it reads once, few, many or a size class.

many	TRBD1	TRBJ2-6	TRBV6-1	TGTGCCAGCGGGGACAGCCCGTCTGGGGCCAACGTCCTGACTTTC	CASGDSPSGANVLTF
many	TRBD1	TRBJ2-7	TRBV12-3/TRBV12-4	TGTGCCAGCAGCTTAGCAGGGGGCAACGAGCAGTACTTC	CASSLAGGNEQYF
many	TRBD1	TRBJ2-7	TRBV6-5	TGTGCCAGCATGGGACAGGGGTACGAGCAGTACTTC	CASMGQGYEQYF
many	.	TRBJ1-5	TRBV12-3/TRBV12-4	TGTGCCAGCAGTTTTGTCGGTAGCAATCAGCCCCAGCATTTT	CASSFVGSNQPQHF
many	.	TRBJ2-7	TRBV20-1	TGCAGTGCTCTCCGGGACCGGGGGAGCGAGCAGTACTTC	CSALRDRGSEQYF
many	.	TRBJ1-2	TRBV7-8	TGTGCCAGCAGCTTAGAGGGCCTCGGCTACACCTTC	CASSLEGLGYTF
.	.	TRBJ1-2	TRBV11-2	TGTGCCAGCAGAGGGAACAGGGAAGGTTTTAACTATGGCTACACCTTC	CASRGNREGFNYGYTF
few	TRBD2	TRBJ2-2	TRBV30	TGTGCCTGGAGTGTAGCGGGGTGGGACGCCGGGGAGCTGTTTTTT	CAWSVAGWDAGELFF
few	.	TRBJ2-3	TRBV6-1	TGTGCCAGCATCCGATTGCGCGCAGATACGCAGTATTTT	CASIRLRADTQYF
many	TRBD1	TRBJ2-7	TRBV28	TGTGCCAGCAGTCGTAGACAGGGGAGGAACGAGCAGTACTTC	CASSRRQGRNEQYF
few	.	TRBJ1-1	TRBV11-2	TGTGCCAGCAGCCGGATCCGGGGTTTTTTGACTGAAGCTTTCTTT	CASSRIRGFLTEAFF
.	.	TRBJ1-2	TRBV12-5	TGTGCTAGTGGTTTACGGGGCTATGGCTACACCTTC	CASGLRGYGYTF
.	.	TRBJ2-7	TRBV12-3/TRBV12-4	TGTGCCAGCAGTTTTGGGGGGCGGCAGCGAGCCTACGAGCAGTACTTC	CASSFGGRQRAYEQYF
many	.	TRBJ2-6	TRBV6-2/TRBV6-3	TGTGCCAGCAGTTACGATTTGTGGGGGGAAAGCTCTGGGGCCAACGTCCTGACTTTC	CASSYDLWGESSGANVLTF
few	.	TRBJ2-2	TRBV12-3/TRBV12-4	TGTGCCAGCAGTCGAGACTTAGTCGGGGAGCTGTTTTTT	CASSRDLVGELFF
few	.	TRBJ2-5	TRBV18	TGTGCCAGCTCACCACCCTCTCCACGGGGGGAGACCCAGTACTTC	CASSPPSPRGETQYF
many	TRBD1	TRBJ2-5	TRBV5-1	TGCGCCAGCAGCCAGGGGACAGGGCGGCTCGAGACCCAGTACTTC	CASSQGTGRLETQYF
many	TRBD1	TRBJ1-2	TRBV4-2	TGTGCCAGCAGCCAAGGGGGGGGACAGGCCTACTATGGCTACACCTTC	CASSQGGGQAYYGYTF
many	.	TRBJ1-5	TRBV28	TGTGCCCACAGCAGTTTTATAGGGTTCGGGCCCCAGCATTTT	CAHSSFIGFGPQHF
many	.	TRBJ2-2	TRBV6-5	TGTGCCAGCAGTTACTCGCCTGCACCGAACACCGGGGAGCTGTTTTTT	CASSYSPAPNTGELFF
many	.	TRBJ2-5	TRBV7-8	TGCGCCAGCAGCGGAGGGGGAGAGACCCAGTACTTC	CASSGGGETQYF
many	.	TRBJ2-7	TRBV12-3/TRBV12-4	TGTGCCAGCAGTTTTACCTCCTACGAGCAGTACTTC	CASSFTSYEQYF
many	TRBD2	TRBJ2-7	TRBV2	TGTGCCAGCAGTGACGGACTAGCGGGGGCCTACGAGCAGTACTTC	CASSDGLAGAYEQYF
many	.	TRBJ1-2	TRBV20-1	TGCAGTGCATCAGGGTACCCGCGCGTAGGCTACACCTTC	CSASGYPRVGYTF
few	.	TRBJ1-3	TRBV11-2	TGTGCCAGCTCCGCCGTTGGGGGATCGAGCTCTGGAAACACCATATATTTT	CASSAVGGSSSGNTIYF
many	TRBD2	TRBJ2-5	TRBV20-1	TGCAGTGCTAGACCCATAACCGGGCGGGGGGAGACCCAGTACTTC	CSARPITGRGETQYF
few	TRBD1	TRBJ1-5	TRBV4-1	TGCGCCAGCAGCCAATTGACAGGGTGGCGGCAGCCCCAGCATTTT	CASSQLTGWRQPQHF
many	.	TRBJ1-5	TRBV7-9	TGTGCCAGCAGCCCCAACGGAGGGATGGATCAGCCCCAGCATTTT	CASSPNGGMDQPQHF